The present T cell receptor beta chain was sequenced within a study of response to subunit inactivated influenza vaccine. TCRdb redid the calling of the RT-PCR reads with MiXCR, one entry per CDR3 protein. The repertoire includes 800,000 or so distinct CDR3 sequences, 21% of them detected once, and 10% sits in the top ten. The study's findings and limits: Authors suggested few new T cells are recruited by each seasonal influenza vaccination.

With respect to this clonotype: Its specificity is not known.

CDR1 is SGHDN, CDR2 FVKESK, per germline. V was pared by 4 bases and J by 2 bases, with 7 bases of the junction left unmatched. The CDR3 runs to 16 residues. The chain links TRBV14 to TRBJ2-7; 11 nucleotides align to TRBD1. This TCR was sampled from a man aged 50-60 years who received an inactivated influenza vaccine. The sequenced sample was PBMCs from blood, obtained 5 days after vaccination. The CDR3 loop is CASSPILGQGAYEQYF. In DNA, the CDR3 is TGTGCCAGCAGCCCGATACTGGGACAGGGGGCCTACGAGCAGTACTTC.